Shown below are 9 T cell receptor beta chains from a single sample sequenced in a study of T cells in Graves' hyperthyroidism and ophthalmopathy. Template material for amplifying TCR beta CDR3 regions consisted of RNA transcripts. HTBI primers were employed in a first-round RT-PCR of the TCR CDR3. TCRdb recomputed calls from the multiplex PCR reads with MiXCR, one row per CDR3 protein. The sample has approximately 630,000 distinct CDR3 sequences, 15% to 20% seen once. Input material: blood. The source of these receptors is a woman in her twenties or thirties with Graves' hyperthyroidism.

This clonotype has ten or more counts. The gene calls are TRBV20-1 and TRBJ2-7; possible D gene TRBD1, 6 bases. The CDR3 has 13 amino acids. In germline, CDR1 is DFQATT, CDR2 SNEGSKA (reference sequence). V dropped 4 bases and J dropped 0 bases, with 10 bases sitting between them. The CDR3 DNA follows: TGCAGTGCTACCGACAGGAGCTCCTACGAGCAGTACTTC. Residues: CSATDRSSYEQYF.

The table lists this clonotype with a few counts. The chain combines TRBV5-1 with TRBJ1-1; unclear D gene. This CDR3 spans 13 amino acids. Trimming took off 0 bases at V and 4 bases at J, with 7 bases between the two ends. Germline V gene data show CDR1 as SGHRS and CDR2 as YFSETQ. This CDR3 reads CASSLATSTEAFF. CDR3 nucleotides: TGCGCCAGCAGCTTGGCGACGAGCACTGAAGCTTTCTTT.

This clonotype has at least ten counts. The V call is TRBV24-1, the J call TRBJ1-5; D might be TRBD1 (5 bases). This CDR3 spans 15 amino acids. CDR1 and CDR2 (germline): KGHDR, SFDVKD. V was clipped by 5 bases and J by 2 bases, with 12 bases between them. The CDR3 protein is CATSARGGGNQPQHF. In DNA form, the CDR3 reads TGTGCCACCAGTGCGAGGGGTGGCGGCAATCAGCCCCAGCATTTT.

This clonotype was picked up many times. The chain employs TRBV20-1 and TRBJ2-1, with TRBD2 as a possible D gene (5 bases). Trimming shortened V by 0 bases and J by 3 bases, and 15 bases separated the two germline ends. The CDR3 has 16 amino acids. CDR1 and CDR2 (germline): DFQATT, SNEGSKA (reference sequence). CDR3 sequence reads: CSARDPWSGIYNEQFF. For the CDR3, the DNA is TGCAGTGCTAGAGATCCCTGGAGCGGAATCTACAATGAGCAGTTCTTC.

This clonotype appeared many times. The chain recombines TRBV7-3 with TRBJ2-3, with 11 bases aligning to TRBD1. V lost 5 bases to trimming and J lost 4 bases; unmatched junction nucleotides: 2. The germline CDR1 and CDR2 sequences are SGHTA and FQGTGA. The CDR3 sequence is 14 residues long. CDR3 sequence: CASSRTGGADTQYF. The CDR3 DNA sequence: TGTGCCAGCAGCAGGACAGGGGGCGCAGATACGCAGTATTTT.

This chain's CDR3 is CAIRADNYEQYF. The CDR3 nucleotides read TGTGCCATCCGGGCCGATAACTACGAGCAGTACTTC. The V call is TRBV10-3, the J call TRBJ2-7, with D uncertain. V was pared by 8 bases and J by 3 bases, with 11 bases between. CDR1 and CDR2 from the germline V gene are ENHRY and SYGVKD. There are 12 residues in the CDR3.

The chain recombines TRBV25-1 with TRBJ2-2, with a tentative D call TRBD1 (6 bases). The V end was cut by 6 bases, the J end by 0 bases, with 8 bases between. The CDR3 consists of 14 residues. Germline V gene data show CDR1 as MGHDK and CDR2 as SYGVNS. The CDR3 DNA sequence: TGTGCCAGCAGACAGGGATCGAACACCGGGGAGCTGTTTTTT. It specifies CASRQGSNTGELFF. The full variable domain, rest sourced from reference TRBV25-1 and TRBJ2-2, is EADIYQTPRYLVIGTGKKITLECSQTMGHDKMYWYQQDPGMELHLIHYSYGVNSTEKGDLSSESTVSRIRTEHFPLTLESARPSHTSQYLCASRQGSNTGELFFGEGSRLTVL.

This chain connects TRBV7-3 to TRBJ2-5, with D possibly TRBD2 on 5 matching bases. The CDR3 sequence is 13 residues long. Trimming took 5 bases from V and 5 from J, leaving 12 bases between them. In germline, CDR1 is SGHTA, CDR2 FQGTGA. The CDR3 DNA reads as TGTGCCAGCAGCCGACTCACGGGGGAGACCCAGTACTTC. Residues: CASSRLTGETQYF.

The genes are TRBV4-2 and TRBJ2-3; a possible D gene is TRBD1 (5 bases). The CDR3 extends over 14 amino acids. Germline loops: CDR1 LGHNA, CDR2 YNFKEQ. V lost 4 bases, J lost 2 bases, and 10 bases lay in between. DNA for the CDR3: TGTGCCAGCAGCCCTAAGGGGATCACAGATACGCAGTATTTT. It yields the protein CASSPKGITDTQYF.